Listed here is a single T cell receptor (beta chain). Splitting of CD4+ cells produced CD45RA+ naive and CD45RA-negative memory subsets. With 10 bases removed from V and 2 bases from J, the gap between germline ends came to 25 bases. This CDR3 is built from 17 residues. CDR1 and CDR2 from the germline V gene are SGHAT and FQDESV (reference sequence). TCRdb keeps only in-frame clones here, not all; method: immunoSEQ multiplex PCR. This sample has millions of clones, with 93% found just once. These data come from a study of shared clonotypes between healthy human individuals. The chain joins TRBV11-1 to TRBJ2-3; perhaps D is TRBD1 or TRBD2 (6 bases each). This sequence was found in a man younger than 35 in good health. Some clones in this sample may be carry-over from other donors' samples. The sample taken for sequencing was naive CD4+ T cells from PBMCs. As for subset: CD45RA+ positively selected. The CDR3 here is CATSKGGPGIYTDTQYF. DNA for the CDR3: TGTGCCACCTCAAAGGGGGGACCTGGGATATACACAGATACGCAGTATTTT.